A single sample gave rise to the 32 T cell receptor beta chains below, sequenced in a study of T cell changes during pregnancy in multiple sclerosis. Generated by immunoSEQ multiplex PCR, the TCRdb table keeps only in-frame clones and is missing some. The table lists about 94,000 clones, about 93% of them singletons. The material was peripheral blood, obtained after pregnancy. The source is a female donor with multiple sclerosis, enrolled in a pregnancy study.

The chain combines TRBV19 with TRBJ1-2; D is unresolved. Deletions cut 3 bases from V and 3 bases from J, with 11 bases between. Germline V gene sequence: CDR1 LNHDA, CDR2 SQIVND (reference sequence). The CDR3 has 14 residues. The chain's CDR3 is CASSIERHYYGYTF. Here the CDR3 DNA reads TGTGCCAGTAGTATTGAGCGTCACTACTATGGCTACACCTTC.

The J gene is TRBJ2-3, the V gene TRBV6-6, with D tentatively TRBD2 (7 bases). Germline values: CDR1 MNHNY, CDR2 SVGAGI (reference sequence). Trimming stripped 6 bases from V and 5 bases from J, with 15 bases between. The CDR3 has 14 residues. For the CDR3, the DNA is TGTGCCAGCAGCCAAGGGGGGGCGCAAGATACGCAGTATTTT. Translating it yields CASSQGGAQDTQYF.

This chain's CDR3 is CASTDFGGEKLFF. Written as DNA, the CDR3 is TGTGCCAGCACTGATTTTGGGGGGGAAAAACTGTTTTTT. This chain links TRBV27 with TRBJ1-4; D possibly corresponds to TRBD1 (5 bases). Germline V gene data show CDR1 as MNHEY and CDR2 as SMNVEV (reference sequence). Trimming left V 7 bases short and J 8 bases short, with 14 bases between. The CDR3 length is 13 residues.

The chain employs TRBV25-1 and TRBJ1-4; weak D call: TRBD1 (6 bases). CDR1 and CDR2 from the germline V gene are MGHDK and SYGVNS. Trimming shortened V by 1 base and J by 7 bases, and 10 bases separated the two germline ends. The CDR3 is made up of 14 amino acids. The CDR3, as DNA: TGTGCCAGCAGTGAATTTGGACAGACTGAAAAACTGTTTTTT. The encoded protein is CASSEFGQTEKLFF.

The genes are TRBV11-2 and TRBJ2-1; D may be TRBD2 (5 bases). This CDR3 comprises 16 residues. Trimming stripped 6 bases from V and 0 bases from J, with 15 bases between. The germline V gene has CDR1 SGHAT and CDR2 FQNNGV. CDR3 residues: CASSPNDYSSYNEQFF. The CDR3, as DNA: TGTGCCAGCAGTCCTAACGACTACTCCTCCTACAATGAGCAGTTCTTC.

This clone appeared a single time. V usage is TRBV5-4 and J usage is TRBJ2-1; 11 positions match TRBD2. This CDR3 is 16 amino acids long. V shed 4 bases, J shed 4 bases, and the junction held 7 bases outside the gene matches. The germline CDR1 and CDR2 sequences are SGHNT and YYREEE (reference sequence). CDR3 DNA sequence: TGTGCCAGCAGCACCATGACTAGCGGGGAGTACAATGAGCAGTTCTTC. This sequence encodes CASSTMTSGEYNEQFF.

J is TRBJ1-4 and V is TRBV28; D unresolved. V gave up 0 bases and J gave up 2 bases, with 7 bases separating them. The CDR3 is made up of 15 amino acids. Germline CDR1 MDHEN, CDR2 SYDVKM. CDR3 sequence reads: CASSLWQVTNEKLFF. CDR3 nucleotide sequence: TGTGCCAGCAGTTTATGGCAGGTGACTAATGAAAAACTGTTTTTT.

This sequence joins TRBV6-4 and TRBJ1-2, with D maybe TRBD1 (5 bases). CDR1 MRHNA and CDR2 SNTAGT come from the germline V gene. The CDR3 covers 12 residues. The V and J ends lost 4 bases and 2 bases respectively, with 5 bases between them. This CDR3 is CASSAGNYGYTF. The CDR3 DNA is TGTGCCAGCAGTGCAGGGAACTATGGCTACACCTTC.

V usage is TRBV5-1 and J usage is TRBJ2-7; 8 bases are shared with TRBD1. Losses at the gene ends were 3 bases for V and 0 bases for J; bases not matched to a gene: 2. The CDR3 runs 14 residues. Germline V lookup: CDR1 SGHRS, CDR2 YFSETQ. DNA for the CDR3: TGCGCCAGCAGCTACCAGGGGGCCTCCTACGAGCAGTACTTC. Its translation is CASSYQGASYEQYF. The full variable domain, rest sourced from reference TRBV5-1 and TRBJ2-7, is KAGVTQTPRYLIKTRGQQVTLSCSPISGHRSVSWYQQTPGQGLQFLFEYFSETQRNKGNFPGRFSGRQFSNSRSEMNVSTLELGDSALYLCASSYQGASYEQYFGPGTRLTVT.

The chain joins TRBV2 to TRBJ2-7; 8 positions agree with TRBD1. V was pared by 4 bases and J by 0 bases, with 8 bases of the junction left unmatched. CDR3 length: 16 amino acids. Germline-derived CDR1 and CDR2 are SNHLY and FYNNEI. The CDR3 is CASSVSPGTGSYEQYF. In DNA, the CDR3 is TGTGCCAGCAGTGTTTCCCCCGGGACAGGCTCCTACGAGCAGTACTTC.

This chain connects TRBV7-9 to TRBJ2-7; 10 positions match TRBD2. After removal of 5 bases from V and 0 bases from J, the junction contained 7 bases not matched to a gene. There are 16 residues in the CDR3. Germline lookup yields CDR1 SEHNR and CDR2 FQNEAQ (reference sequence). CDR3 sequence: CASSATSGRDSYEQYF. The CDR3 DNA reads as TGTGCCAGCAGCGCCACAAGCGGGAGGGACTCCTACGAGCAGTACTTC.

In its sample, this clone was seen once. The chain carries TRBV5-1 and TRBJ1-6; tentative D call: TRBD1 (5 bases). This CDR3 spans 13 amino acids. CDR1 SGHRS and CDR2 YFSETQ come from the germline V gene. V lost 4 bases to trimming and J lost 9 bases, with 11 bases between them. The CDR3 DNA follows: TGCGCCAGCAGCCCGACAGTGGGTTCACCCCTCCACTTT. This translates into CASSPTVGSPLHF. Based on the CDR3 plus reference TRBV5-1 and TRBJ1-6, the full variable domain is KAGVTQTPRYLIKTRGQQVTLSCSPISGHRSVSWYQQTPGQGLQFLFEYFSETQRNKGNFPGRFSGRQFSNSRSEMNVSTLELGDSALYLCASSPTVGSPLHFGNGTRLTVT.

The CDR3 protein is CASSPGTEAFF. The CDR3 DNA reads TGTGCCAGCAGCCCCGGGACAGAGGCTTTCTTT. The chain links TRBV14 to TRBJ1-1, with 7 bases aligning to TRBD1. The CDR3 sequence is 11 residues long. V trimming: 4 bases; J trimming: 11 bases; junction bases outside the gene matches: 4. From germline, CDR1 is SGHDN and CDR2 FVKESK.

This chain connects TRBV2 to TRBJ2-1; no firm D call. Germline values: CDR1 SNHLY, CDR2 FYNNEI. Trimming removed 3 bases at V and 5 bases at J, with 11 bases between. CDR3 length equals 14 residues. The CDR3 sequence is CASSDGSSNNEQFF. As DNA, the CDR3 is TGTGCCAGCAGTGATGGCAGTAGCAACAATGAGCAGTTCTTC.

This chain connects TRBV7-9 to TRBJ2-7; D unresolved. The germline CDR1 and CDR2 sequences are SEHNR and FQNEAQ (reference sequence). With 1 base removed from V and 6 bases from J, the gap between germline ends came to 7 bases. CDR3 length: 12 amino acids. The CDR3 protein is CASSLGNSEQYF. The CDR3 region has the DNA TGTGCCAGCAGCTTAGGGAACAGCGAGCAGTACTTC. The variable domain in full, with the rest retrieved from reference TRBV7-9 and TRBJ2-7, is DTGVSQNPRHKITKRGQNVTFRCDPISEHNRLYWYRQTLGQGPEFLTYFQNEAQLEKSRLLSDRFSAERPKGSFSTLEIQRTEQGDSAMYLCASSLGNSEQYFGPGTRLTVT.

This clone occurred once. This chain connects TRBV6-5 to TRBJ2-2, with 7 bases aligning to TRBD1. There are 13 residues in the CDR3. The germline gives CDR1 MNHEY, CDR2 SVGAGI. Trimming cost V 5 bases and J 3 bases; bases outside gene matches: 0. CDR3 DNA: TGTGCCAGCAGTGACAGGGACACCGGGGAGCTGTTTTTT. Translated, it gives CASSDRDTGELFF.

The sample holds one count of this clone. This sequence joins TRBV7-3 and TRBJ2-5, with a tentative D call TRBD1 (7 bases). The CDR3 is 17 amino acids. With 5 bases removed from V and 7 bases from J, the gap between germline ends came to 26 bases. Germline V lookup: CDR1 SGHTA, CDR2 FQGTGA. CDR3 amino acids: CASSLGGGRARGATQYF. Here the CDR3 DNA reads TGTGCCAGCAGCCTCGGAGGGGGCAGGGCTCGTGGGGCGACCCAGTACTTC.

The chain has TRBV2 and TRBJ1-2, with TRBD1 as a possible D gene (5 bases). V shed 2 bases and J shed 8 bases, with 12 bases lying between them. The CDR3 loop spans 13 amino acids. Germline assignment: CDR1 SNHLY and CDR2 FYNNEI. The CDR3 here is CASSEQGREGYTF. The CDR3 DNA reads as TGTGCCAGCAGTGAACAGGGAAGAGAAGGCTACACCTTC.

The chain is built from TRBV15 and TRBJ2-1; a weak D match, TRBD2 (6 bases). This CDR3 is 13 amino acids long. V lost 5 bases and J 5 bases, leaving 10 bases between the germline ends. CDR1 and CDR2 (germline): LNHNV, YYDKDF (reference sequence). The CDR3 nucleotides read TGTGCCACCAGCGGGGGGATCAACAATGAGCAGTTCTTC. Translated: CATSGGINNEQFF.

V is TRBV6-1 and J is TRBJ2-1; 8 bases are shared with TRBD2. This CDR3 has 17 amino acids. The germline gives CDR1 MNHNS, CDR2 SASEGT. Trimming removed 0 bases from V and 5 bases from J; junction bases left unmatched: 9. The CDR3 spells CASSEARERERDNEQFF. CDR3 coding DNA: TGTGCCAGCAGTGAAGCGCGGGAGCGGGAGCGGGACAATGAGCAGTTCTTC.

The rearrangement links TRBV21-1 to TRBJ2-3; the table's D call of TRBD1 was not tested on the DNA. TRBV21-1 is listed as a pseudogene. This CDR3 region has 17 residues. CDR3 coding DNA: TGTGCCAGCAGCCTGAACAGGGGGCACACCAGCACAGATACGCAGTATTTT. It codes for CASSLNRGHTSTDTQYF.

The table lists this clone with a count of one. The chain employs TRBV7-9 and TRBJ2-7; tentative D call: TRBD2 (6 bases). The CDR3 is 14 amino acids. Germline V gene lookup returns CDR1 SEHNR and CDR2 FQNEAQ (reference sequence). Deletions cut 2 bases from V and 6 bases from J, with 14 bases between. The CDR3 loop reads CASSLLGTSSEQYF. DNA for the CDR3: TGTGCCAGCAGCTTACTAGGGACTTCTAGCGAGCAGTACTTC.

A remark on this clone: This sample includes further DNA sequences coding for the same CDR3. The chain uses TRBV27 and TRBJ1-5, with a tentative D call TRBD1 (5 bases). V was trimmed by 2 bases and J by 4 bases, leaving 6 bases between them. Germline lookup yields CDR1 MNHEY and CDR2 SMNVEV (reference sequence). This CDR3 region has 13 residues. The CDR3 nucleotides read TGTGCCAGCAGTTTAGCAGGGAATCAGCCCCAGCATTTT. It yields the protein CASSLAGNQPQHF.

This chain links TRBV18 with TRBJ2-3, with 7 bases lining up with TRBD2. V was clipped by 3 bases and J by 1 base; unmatched bases: 7. Germline CDR1 is KGHSH and CDR2 is LQKENI. This CDR3 is built from 16 residues. The CDR3 loop is CASSPRGAGGTDTQYF. The CDR3 nucleotides read TGTGCCAGCTCACCCCGGGGCGCGGGAGGCACAGATACGCAGTATTTT.

The rearrangement uses TRBV27 and TRBJ1-2; 8 bases map to TRBD1. CDR1 and CDR2 (germline): MNHEY, SMNVEV (reference sequence). Unmatched junction bases numbered 10, after V lost 5 bases and J lost 2 bases. CDR3 length equals 16 residues. This chain's CDR3 is CASSPDRVPGNYGYTF. The CDR3 bases are TGTGCCAGCAGTCCGGACAGGGTCCCGGGGAACTATGGCTACACCTTC.

This chain's CDR3 is CASSPLTSGKYYEQYF. The DNA of the CDR3 is TGCGCCAGCAGCCCTCTGACTAGCGGGAAGTATTACGAGCAGTACTTC. The genes are TRBV4-1 and TRBJ2-7, with TRBD2 matching over 11 bases. CDR1 is MGHRA, CDR2 YSYEKL, per germline. This CDR3 is built from 16 residues. Trimming took 4 bases from V and 4 from J; bases not matched to a gene: 9.

The chain combines TRBV18 with TRBJ2-4, with a possible D match to TRBD1 (6 bases). Per the germline V gene, CDR1 is KGHSH and CDR2 is LQKENI. This CDR3 spans 15 amino acids. Trimming took off 2 bases at V and 7 bases at J, with 15 bases between the two ends. CDR3 region: CASSPTGQRGNIQYF. CDR3 nucleotides: TGTGCCAGCTCACCAACCGGACAAAGGGGGAACATTCAGTACTTC.

The gene calls are TRBV28 and TRBJ2-7; TRBD1 matches 7 bases. J lost 4 bases, V lost 6 bases, and 12 bases had no gene match. The CDR3 totals 15 residues. Germline V gene sequence: CDR1 MDHEN, CDR2 SYDVKM. The chain's CDR3 is CASSSRQGLVYEQYF. CDR3 nucleotide sequence: TGTGCCAGCAGCAGCCGACAGGGATTGGTGTACGAGCAGTACTTC. The whole variable domain, remainder taken from reference TRBV28 and TRBJ2-7, is DVKVTQSSRYLVKRTGEKVFLECVQDMDHENMFWYRQDPGLGLRLIYFSYDVKMKEKGDIPEGYSVSREKKERFSLILESASTNQTSMYLCASSSRQGLVYEQYFGPGTRLTVT.

In its sample, this clone was seen a few times. The chain links TRBV2 to TRBJ1-1; 7 bases are shared with TRBD1. CDR1 is SNHLY and CDR2 is FYNNEI in the germline V gene. Trimming took 3 bases from V and 0 from J; bases not matched to a gene: 4. The CDR3 has 15 amino acids. Here the CDR3 DNA reads TGTGCCAGCAGTGAGGGACAGCGCATGAACACTGAAGCTTTCTTT. Encoded protein: CASSEGQRMNTEAFF.

This rearrangement joins TRBV4-1 to TRBJ2-1, with 9 positions matching TRBD1. With V trimmed by 3 bases and J by 10 bases, 1 base remained unmatched. From germline, CDR1 is MGHRA and CDR2 YSYEKL. There are 12 residues in the CDR3. CDR3 in DNA: TGCGCCAGCAGCCAGGGGACAGGGGAGCAGTTCTTC. This sequence encodes CASSQGTGEQFF.

The chain employs TRBV4-3 and TRBJ1-2; D is possibly TRBD1 (5 bases). The CDR3 is 15 residues long. The V and J ends lost 5 bases and 0 bases respectively, with 13 bases between them. CDR1 and CDR2 from the germline V gene are LGHNA and YSLEER. The CDR3 loop is CASSTSPGANYGYTF. The CDR3 DNA reads as TGCGCCAGCAGCACAAGCCCGGGGGCTAACTATGGCTACACCTTC.

This sequence joins TRBV27 and TRBJ1-2; maybe TRBD1 (5 bases). The V end was cut by 6 bases, the J end by 0 bases, with 11 bases between. Germline V CDR1 and CDR2: MNHEY, SMNVEV (reference sequence). The CDR3 is made up of 14 amino acids. CDR3 sequence reads: CASSPGGTNYGYTF. CDR3 in DNA: TGTGCCAGCAGCCCCGGGGGTACTAACTATGGCTACACCTTC.